The 13 T cell receptor beta chains reported below all come from one sample, sequenced in a study of T cell clonality in common variable immunodeficiency. Assay used: immunoSEQ multiplex PCR; TCRdb lists only in-frame clones, some missing. The sample counts about 66,000 clones, none seen once; the ten largest own 1.5% to 2%. The sample comprised peripheral blood mononuclear cells. All receptors come from a person aged 18 to 70 in good health.

This clone was picked up many times. The CDR3 end falls 3 residues outside the read, so it is completed with the germline J gene. The V call is TRBV18, the J call TRBJ2-1, with TRBD2 matching 7 bases. V lost 3 bases and J lost 6; bases outside the gene matches: 20. Germline loops: CDR1 KGHSH, CDR2 LQKENI. This CDR3 comprises 19 residues. The sequenced CDR3 bases are TGTGCCAGCTCACCCCGGACTAGGAGTGGGCTATTAGCTTCCAATGAG. It specifies CASSPRTRSGLLASNE. In full, the CDR3 reads CASSPRTRSGLLASNEQFF.

Many counts were recorded for this clone. The read comes to an end 3 residues before the CDR3 does, leaving the germline J gene to fill in the end. The rearrangement joins TRBV19 to TRBJ2-1, with 9 bases that match TRBD2. Losses at the gene ends were 8 bases for V and 6 bases for J; bases not matched to a gene: 14. The CDR3 has 16 amino acids. Per the germline V gene, CDR1 is LNHDA and CDR2 is SQIVND (reference sequence). The CDR3 protein is CASPPTSGHPVNEQFF. The covered CDR3 bases are TGTGCCAGTCCGCCCACTAGCGGGCACCCTGTCAATGAG.

This clone was recorded at least ten times. The CDR3 is cut off 3 residues early in the read; its end comes from the germline J gene. The chain recombines TRBV2 with TRBJ2-2; D is possibly TRBD2 (5 bases). Germline CDR1 and CDR2: SNHLY and FYNNEI. The CDR3 sequence is 16 residues long. Trimming left V 3 bases short and J 5 bases short, with 16 bases between. CDR3 bases read: TGTGCCAGCAGTGATTTGCGTGCAGCGGAGACCGGGGAG. It translates to CASSDLRAAETGE. From start to end, the CDR3 is CASSDLRAAETGELFF.

With regard to this clone: The CDR3 extends 3 residues past the end of the read, so its final part is completed from the germline J gene. Distinct nucleotide sequences in the sample also encode this CDR3. The chain recombines TRBV19 with TRBJ2-7, with 9 positions matching TRBD2. The germline gives CDR1 LNHDA, CDR2 SQIVND (reference sequence). This CDR3 spans 15 amino acids. V shed 3 bases and J 4 bases; nucleotides not matched to a gene: 7. CDR3 residues: CASSISASGMYEQYF. The part of the CDR3 DNA that was read is TGTGCCAGTAGTATTTCAGCTAGCGGGATGTACGAG.

In regard to this clone: The read gets to within 3 residues of the CDR3 end, and the germline J gene fills in the rest. The chain couples TRBV19 to TRBJ1-3; TRBD1 is a possible D gene (5 bases). Germline V gene lookup returns CDR1 LNHDA and CDR2 SQIVND (reference sequence). This CDR3 spans 12 amino acids. With 7 bases removed from V and 4 bases from J, the gap between germline ends came to 8 bases. The CDR3 sequence is CASTGQGNTIYF. The CDR3 bases that were read are TGTGCCAGTACAGGGCAAGGAAACACC.

This clone was recorded at least ten times. The CDR3 goes on 3 residues after the read ends, and that part is filled in from the germline J gene. This chain links TRBV14 with TRBJ1-5, with D unresolved. V was clipped by 2 bases and J by 7 bases, with 9 bases between them. The CDR3 is 13 residues long. Germline-derived CDR1 and CDR2 are SGHDN and FVKESK. This CDR3 is CASSQQVGQPQHF. The sequenced part of the CDR3 DNA is TGTGCCAGCAGCCAACAGGTTGGGCAGCCC. Based on the CDR3 plus reference TRBV14 and TRBJ1-5, the full variable domain is EAGVTQFPSHSVIEKGQTVTLRCDPISGHDNLYWYRRVMGKEIKFLLHFVKESKQDESGMPNNRFLAERTGGTYSTLKVQPAELEDSGVYFCASSQQVGQPQHFGDGTRLSIL.

This clone was seen repeatedly, ten times or more. With the read ending 3 residues before the CDR3 end, the germline J gene is used to fill in that end. This chain uses TRBV5-1 with TRBJ1-6; tentatively, D is TRBD1 (5 bases). Germline CDR1 is SGHRS and CDR2 is YFSETQ. This CDR3 comprises 16 residues. Trimming pared 5 bases from V and 9 bases from J, leaving 21 bases between. CDR3 bases read: TGCGCCAGCAGTCCGGCCCTAGGGGTCGGAAGTTCACCC. This codes for CASSPALGVGSSP. The CDR3 in full is CASSPALGVGSSPLHF.

The table lists this clone with a few counts. The CDR3 is cut off 3 residues early in the read; its end comes from the germline J gene. The chain joins TRBV2 to TRBJ1-5, with a possible D match to TRBD1 (5 bases). Trimming took 8 bases from V and 1 from J, leaving 9 bases between them. The CDR3 totals 13 residues. Per germline, CDR1 SNHLY and CDR2 FYNNEI. CDR3 bases read: TGTGCCAGCCGGGGGGGGAGCAATCAGCCC. It is translated as CASRGGSNQP. The entire CDR3 protein is CASRGGSNQPQHF.

This clone was seen at least ten times. The read halts 3 residues ahead of the CDR3 end, with the missing end drawn from the germline J gene. The chain links TRBV12-3 or TRBV12-4 to TRBJ1-4, with a tentative D call TRBD1 (5 bases). V was trimmed by 7 bases and J by 7 bases, leaving 16 bases between them. The CDR3 extends over 14 amino acids. The chain's CDR3 is CASNLQGWREKLFF. Partial CDR3 DNA: TGTGCCAGCAATTTGCAGGGTTGGCGTGAAAAA.

This clone was observed many times. The CDR3 end is not reached by the read, which stops 3 residues before it; the germline J gene fills it in. The chain couples TRBV7-9 to TRBJ2-7; D uncertain. CDR3 length: 13 amino acids. V was cut by 6 bases and J by 5 bases, with 14 bases left in between. The V gene's germline CDR1 is SEHNR and CDR2 FQNEAQ (reference sequence). The covered CDR3 bases are TGTGCCAGCAGACCTACCTACAGAGACGAG. Protein sequence: CASRPTYRDE. From start to end, the CDR3 is CASRPTYRDEQYF.

This clone was detected many times. From the germline J gene comes the end of the CDR3, since the read stops 3 residues before it. This chain uses TRBV20-1 with TRBJ1-2; TRBD1 is a possible D gene (5 bases). Per germline, CDR1 DFQATT and CDR2 SNEGSKA (reference sequence). The CDR3 runs to 15 residues. Trimming stripped 5 bases from V and 5 bases from J, with 21 bases between. The CDR3 bases that were read are TGCAGTGCTCCAGGAGAGGGGATTCCCAATTATGGC. Translating it yields CSAPGEGIPNYG. The whole CDR3 sequence reads CSAPGEGIPNYGYTF.

This clone was seen ten or more times. The read terminates 3 residues ahead of where the CDR3 ends, so the germline J gene completes it. This sequence joins TRBV27 and TRBJ2-1, with a tentative D call TRBD1 (5 bases). Germline CDR1 reads MNHEY; CDR2 reads SMNVEV (reference sequence). The CDR3 is 13 amino acids. V was trimmed by 11 bases and J by 2 bases, leaving 13 bases between them. The CDR3 spells CAVGVDAYNEQFF. The DNA read from the CDR3 is TGTGCCGTAGGGGTAGACGCCTACAATGAG.

In this sample, this clone turned up many times. The CDR3: CASSLGYPGTEAFF. CDR3 bases read: TGTGCCAGCAGTCTCGGGTACCCGGGGACTGAA. The chain carries TRBV28 and TRBJ1-1; no firm D call. The CDR3 end lies 3 residues beyond the end of the read and is filled in from the germline J gene. CDR3 length: 14 amino acids. Germline CDR1 is MDHEN and CDR2 is SYDVKM. Trimming removed 5 bases from V and 5 bases from J, with 15 bases in between. The full variable domain, its missing parts supplied by reference TRBV28 and TRBJ1-1, is DVKVTQSSRYLVKRTGEKVFLECVQDMDHENMFWYRQDPGLGLRLIYFSYDVKMKEKGDIPEGYSVSREKKERFSLILESASTNQTSMYLCASSLGYPGTEAFFGQGTRLTVV.